Each of the 27 T cell receptor beta chains below was sequenced from the same sample in a study of Ad26.COV2.S vaccination and SARS-CoV-2 variants. The assay was immunoSEQ multiplex PCR, and TCRdb's table has in-frame clones only and misses some. In the table there are over 85,000 clones, around 82% of which are singletons. This specimen consisted of peripheral blood, obtained after recovery from COVID-19. All receptors come from a human donor who had recovered from COVID-19.

The J gene is TRBJ1-2, the V gene TRBV7-9, with a possible D match to TRBD1 (5 bases). The V and J ends lost 3 bases and 2 bases respectively, with 13 bases between them. The V gene's germline CDR1 is SEHNR and CDR2 FQNEAQ (reference sequence). The CDR3 spans 15 residues. The CDR3 coding sequence is TGTGCCAGCAGCTTGGAGGGTCGGGGGAACTATGGCTACACCTTC. Protein product: CASSLEGRGNYGYTF.

This rearrangement joins TRBV12-3 or TRBV12-4 to TRBJ1-1; D is possibly TRBD1 (5 bases). Trimming stripped 8 bases from V and 4 bases from J, with 14 bases between. The CDR3 is 13 amino acids. For the CDR3, the DNA is TGTGCCAGCTACTGGGCAGGGTCCACTGAAGCTTTCTTT. This sequence encodes CASYWAGSTEAFF.

This clone was counted a single time. CDR3 in amino acids: CASRAGALRTDTQYF. The CDR3 region has the DNA TGTGCCAGCAGGGCGGGCGCCCTCCGCACAGATACGCAGTATTTT. The V gene is TRBV5-4, the J gene TRBJ2-3, with a tentative D call TRBD2 (5 bases). The germline V and J ends were trimmed by 5 bases and 1 base, with 14 bases remaining between them. Per germline, CDR1 SGHNT and CDR2 YYREEE (reference sequence). The CDR3 consists of 15 residues.

The chain joins TRBV24-1 to TRBJ2-3; 10 bases are shared with TRBD2. CDR3 size: 15 residues. V trimming: 7 bases; J trimming: 1 base; junction bases outside the gene matches: 4. From germline, CDR1 is KGHDR and CDR2 SFDVKD. This CDR3 reads CATRTSGTGTDTQYF. The CDR3 DNA reads as TGTGCCACCAGAACTAGCGGGACCGGCACAGATACGCAGTATTTT.

The gene calls are TRBV19 and TRBJ1-4; D possibly corresponds to TRBD1 (5 bases). Germline loops: CDR1 LNHDA, CDR2 SQIVND (reference sequence). Deletions cut 4 bases from V and 2 bases from J, with 20 bases between. This CDR3 has 18 amino acids. For the CDR3, the DNA is TGTGCCAGTAGTAACGTCGGGAGGGGATGGTCTACTAATGAAAAACTGTTTTTT. It yields the protein CASSNVGRGWSTNEKLFF.

The chain recombines TRBV7-9 with TRBJ2-1; 8 nucleotides agree with TRBD1. The V segment lost 6 bases and the J segment 7 bases; nucleotides outside the gene matches: 5. The CDR3 has 13 amino acids. The V gene's germline CDR1 is SEHNR and CDR2 FQNEAQ (reference sequence). The CDR3 loop is CASRDRGRNEQFF. In DNA, the CDR3 is TGTGCCAGCAGAGACAGGGGCAGGAATGAGCAGTTCTTC.

The chain joins TRBV6-1 to TRBJ1-5, with D hard to call. Trimming removed 1 base at V and 6 bases at J, with 10 bases between. CDR1 MNHNS and CDR2 SASEGT come from the germline V gene. The CDR3 extends over 14 amino acids. CDR3 residues: CASSEGGLGQPQHF. In DNA, the CDR3 is TGTGCCAGCAGTGAAGGCGGGTTAGGTCAGCCCCAGCATTTT.

V and J are TRBV6-4 and TRBJ1-1; tentatively, D is TRBD1 (6 bases). The CDR3 loop spans 16 amino acids. From germline, CDR1 is MRHNA and CDR2 SNTAGT. V lost 0 bases to trimming and J lost 3 bases, with 14 bases between them. The CDR3 DNA follows: TGTGCCAGCAGTGACTCGAAGGCAGGGGCAGACACTGAAGCTTTCTTT. It encodes CASSDSKAGADTEAFF.

The chain uses TRBV9 and TRBJ2-1; TRBD2 aligns across 8 bases. The CDR3 totals 16 residues. The germline V gene encodes CDR1 SGDLS and CDR2 YYNGEE. The V segment lost 0 bases and the J segment 4 bases; nucleotides outside the gene matches: 6. CDR3 amino acids: CASSVVSTSGYNEQFF. CDR3 bases: TGTGCCAGCAGCGTAGTAAGTACTAGCGGTTACAATGAGCAGTTCTTC.

The chain uses TRBV7-9 and TRBJ2-4, with TRBD1 identical over 9 bases. The length of the CDR3 is 14 residues. The germline CDR1 and CDR2 sequences are SEHNR and FQNEAQ (reference sequence). V shed 5 bases and J 4 bases; nucleotides not matched to a gene: 3. CDR3 in amino acids: CASSPGQGKNIQYF. In nucleotides, the CDR3 is TGTGCCAGCAGCCCCGGACAGGGGAAAAACATTCAGTACTTC.

CDR3 residues: CASSLGPGGRTGELFF. DNA of the CDR3: TGTGCCAGCAGCTTAGGTCCCGGCGGGAGGACCGGGGAGCTGTTTTTT. This sequence joins TRBV11-3 and TRBJ2-2; 8 bases agree with TRBD2. The ends lost 1 base at V and 5 bases at J; junction bases unmatched: 6. Germline CDR1 is SGHNT and CDR2 is YENEEA. The CDR3 has 16 residues. Full variable domain (outside the CDR3, taken from reference TRBV11-3 and TRBJ2-2): EAGVVQSPRYKIIEKKQPVAFWCNPISGHNTLYWYLQNLGQGPELLIRYENEEAVDDSQLPKDRFSAERLKGVDSTLKIQPAELGDSAVYLCASSLGPGGRTGELFFGEGSRLTVL.

The chain recombines TRBV28 with TRBJ1-1, with TRBD1 matching over 10 bases. V was clipped by 9 bases and J by 4 bases; unmatched bases: 2. There are 12 residues in the CDR3. In germline, CDR1 is MDHEN, CDR2 SYDVKM. The CDR3 DNA sequence: TGTGCCAGTCGGACAGGGGGCACTGAAGCTTTCTTT. Amino acid sequence: CASRTGGTEAFF.

This clone was picked up one time. The CDR3 is CATSARDLSYEQYF. CDR3 nucleotide sequence: TGTGCCACCAGCGCCCGGGACCTCTCCTACGAGCAGTACTTC. The gene calls are TRBV15 and TRBJ2-7; D is possibly TRBD1 or TRBD2 (5 bases each). The CDR3 totals 14 residues. Trimming cost V 5 bases and J 0 bases, with 11 bases left between them. CDR1 and CDR2 (germline): LNHNV, YYDKDF (reference sequence).

The gene calls are TRBV28 and TRBJ1-2, with 11 bases lining up with TRBD1. The germline V gene encodes CDR1 MDHEN and CDR2 SYDVKM. CDR3 length equals 16 residues. The J segment lost 5 bases and the V segment lost 6 bases, leaving 11 bases of the junction unmatched. The CDR3 is CASRPGQGAVGYGYTF. Written as DNA, the CDR3 is TGTGCCAGCAGACCCGGACAGGGGGCGGTTGGGTATGGCTACACCTTC.

The rearrangement links TRBV7-9 to TRBJ1-4; TRBD1 matches 7 bases. Germline V CDR1 and CDR2: SEHNR, FQNEAQ (reference sequence). Trimming removed 5 bases from V and 8 bases from J; junction bases left unmatched: 17. This CDR3 has 17 residues. CDR3 protein: CASSLEQGTHVGEKLFF. CDR3 in DNA: TGTGCCAGCAGCCTGGAACAGGGGACCCACGTTGGCGAAAAACTGTTTTTT.

The J gene is TRBJ2-5, the V gene TRBV10-3, with D perhaps being TRBD1 or TRBD2 (6 bases each). This CDR3 has 15 residues. CDR1 and CDR2 from the germline V gene are ENHRY and SYGVKD. Between the trimmed V and J ends, which lost 4 bases and 1 base, there was a span of 13 bases. CDR3 bases: TGTGCCATCAGTGTAGGGGGGTCTAGCCAAGAGACCCAGTACTTC. Translated, it gives CAISVGGSSQETQYF.

This rearrangement joins TRBV27 to TRBJ2-1; D is tentatively TRBD1 or TRBD2 (5 bases each). Looked up from germline, CDR1 is MNHEY and CDR2 is SMNVEV (reference sequence). Trimming took 6 bases from V and 1 from J, leaving 10 bases between them. The CDR3 covers 14 residues. CDR3 DNA: TGTGCCAGCAGAGGGACCGCTTCCTACAATGAGCAGTTCTTC. Amino acids: CASRGTASYNEQFF.

This clone was picked up one time. This sequence joins TRBV5-1 and TRBJ1-4; tentative D call: TRBD1 (5 bases). Germline CDR1 and CDR2: SGHRS and YFSETQ. Trimming cost V 0 bases and J 7 bases, with 13 bases left between them. The CDR3 covers 15 residues. This CDR3 reads CASSLEGTTGEKLFF. The CDR3 DNA sequence: TGCGCCAGCAGCTTGGAAGGGACTACGGGTGAAAAACTGTTTTTT.

The genes are TRBV11-2 and TRBJ1-2; D is unresolved. V lost 1 base and J 3 bases, leaving 9 bases between the germline ends. Germline V gives CDR1 SGHAT, CDR2 FQNNGV. The length of the CDR3 is 14 residues. The CDR3 loop reads CASSLGVGDYGYTF. For the CDR3, the DNA is TGTGCCAGCAGCTTAGGAGTGGGAGACTATGGCTACACCTTC. Full variable domain (remainder filled in from reference TRBV11-2 and TRBJ1-2): EAGVAQSPRYKIIEKRQSVAFWCNPISGHATLYWYQQILGQGPKLLIQFQNNGVVDDSQLPKDRFSAERLKGVDSTLKIQPAKLEDSAVYLCASSLGVGDYGYTFGSGTRLTVV.

The chain employs TRBV18 and TRBJ2-2; D call uncertain. Per germline, CDR1 KGHSH and CDR2 LQKENI. Trimming removed 3 bases from V and 0 bases from J, with 5 bases in between. This CDR3 comprises 14 residues. CDR3 in DNA: TGTGCCAGCTCACCTCAGACGAACACCGGGGAGCTGTTTTTT. It is translated as CASSPQTNTGELFF.

This clone was detected once. V usage is TRBV2 and J usage is TRBJ1-4, with D perhaps matching TRBD1 (6 bases). The CDR3 consists of 14 residues. V was shortened by 5 bases and J by 7 bases, with 14 bases between the two germline ends. Germline CDR1 and CDR2: SNHLY and FYNNEI. The chain's CDR3 is CASSKTGFGEKLFF. For the CDR3, the DNA is TGTGCCAGCAGTAAAACAGGGTTCGGTGAAAAACTGTTTTTT. The full variable domain, rest sourced from reference TRBV2 and TRBJ1-4, is EPEVTQTPSHQVTQMGQEVILRCVPISNHLYFYWYRQILGQKVEFLVSFYNNEISEKSEIFDDQFSVERPDGSNFTLKIRSTKLEDSAMYFCASSKTGFGEKLFFGSGTQLSVL.

This clone was seen a few times. The chain couples TRBV19 to TRBJ2-6; D is uncertain. The CDR3 covers 15 residues. In germline, CDR1 is LNHDA, CDR2 SQIVND (reference sequence). The germline V and J ends were trimmed by 4 bases and 0 bases, with 7 bases remaining between them. The CDR3 nucleotides read TGTGCCAGTAGTAGAGCCCTCTCTGGGGCCAACGTCCTGACTTTC. Its translation is CASSRALSGANVLTF.

The V and J genes are TRBV7-2 and TRBJ2-1, with D possibly TRBD1 on 5 matching bases. The CDR3 runs to 14 residues. Trimming left V 3 bases short and J 4 bases short, with 10 bases between. Germline CDR1 reads SGHTA; CDR2 reads FQGNSA. As DNA, the CDR3 is TGTGCCAGCAGCTTGTCCAGGGATTACAATGAGCAGTTCTTC. Its protein product is CASSLSRDYNEQFF.

The chain employs TRBV6-4 and TRBJ2-1, with 9 bases lining up with TRBD2. Trimming took 7 bases from V and 9 from J; bases not matched to a gene: 7. This CDR3 is 13 amino acids long. From germline, CDR1 is MRHNA and CDR2 SNTAGT. The CDR3 sequence is CASKAGGKGEQFF. The CDR3 coding sequence is TGTGCCAGCAAGGCGGGAGGGAAGGGTGAGCAGTTCTTC.

The V call is TRBV27, the J call TRBJ2-7, with 7 bases identical to TRBD1. The germline gives CDR1 MNHEY, CDR2 SMNVEV (reference sequence). V dropped 6 bases and J dropped 4; count of bases not matched to a gene: 6. The length of the CDR3 is 13 residues. CDR3 loop: CASRDRDRYEQYF. In DNA, the CDR3 is TGTGCCAGCAGAGACCGGGACAGATACGAGCAGTACTTC.

V is TRBV10-3 and J is TRBJ1-5, with D perhaps matching TRBD1 (6 bases). CDR3 length: 14 amino acids. Germline V gene data show CDR1 as ENHRY and CDR2 as SYGVKD. With 4 bases removed from V and 4 bases from J, the gap between germline ends came to 11 bases. The CDR3 region is CAISVHRENQPQHF. Written as DNA, the CDR3 is TGTGCCATCAGTGTGCACAGGGAGAATCAGCCCCAGCATTTT.

V usage is TRBV6-4 and J usage is TRBJ2-7; weak D call: TRBD2 (6 bases). The V gene lost 7 bases and the J gene lost 2 bases, with 12 bases spanning the gap. This CDR3 spans 13 amino acids. Germline V gives CDR1 MRHNA, CDR2 SNTAGT. The CDR3 protein is CASTRERTYEQYF. CDR3 DNA: TGTGCCAGCACACGGGAGAGGACCTACGAGCAGTACTTC.